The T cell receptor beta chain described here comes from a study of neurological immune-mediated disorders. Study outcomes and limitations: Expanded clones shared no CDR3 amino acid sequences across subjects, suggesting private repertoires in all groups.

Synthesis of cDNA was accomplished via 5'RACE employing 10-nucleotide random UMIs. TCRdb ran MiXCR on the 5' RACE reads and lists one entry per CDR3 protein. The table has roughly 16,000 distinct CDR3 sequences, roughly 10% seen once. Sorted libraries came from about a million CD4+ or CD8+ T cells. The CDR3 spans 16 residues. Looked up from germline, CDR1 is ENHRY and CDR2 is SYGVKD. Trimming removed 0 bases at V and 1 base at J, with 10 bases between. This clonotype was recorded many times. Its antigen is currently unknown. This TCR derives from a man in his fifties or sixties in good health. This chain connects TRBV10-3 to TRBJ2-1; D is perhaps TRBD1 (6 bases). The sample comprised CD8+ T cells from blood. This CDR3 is CAISESQGPSYNEQFF. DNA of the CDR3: TGTGCCATCAGTGAGTCGCAGGGGCCATCCTACAATGAGCAGTTCTTC.